The entry below gives a single T cell receptor beta chain sequence along with its context. Its antigen remains unidentified. There are no base qualities to consult, and no much larger clone falls within one base. From cysteine to phenylalanine, the CDR3 is 15 amino acids long. Only the CDR3 part of the read is kept: 45 bases, read in frame from the first base. This specimen belongs to a study of preoperative IRX-2 immunotherapy in early breast cancer (dated by TCRdb to between 2019 and 2020). Library generation was performed with the immunoSEQ multiplex PCR assay. TCRdb took over this immuneACCESS table, retaining in-frame rearrangements with V and J assigned. Such tables are incomplete; in checked studies, under half of the missing clones stem from an unresolved V gene, and the remainder is unexplained. The sample records about 11,000 clones, around 86% of which are singletons. The ten largest clones capture 4.5% to 7% of the sample.

Interpreted using the paper, the treatment or condition label stands for: preoperative locoregional IRX-2 cytokine immunotherapy. The samples were obtained from a phase Ib study in which preoperative, locoregional IRX-2 cytokine immunotherapy intended to prime immune responses was tested. Before surgery, IRX-2 was given to the donors, who were patients with early-stage breast cancer. This receptor was obtained from a human donor with breast cancer. This chain joins TRBV7-5 to TRBJ2-1; TRBD2, the table's D call, was not compared with the DNA. TRBV7-5 is given as a pseudogene. This specimen consisted of lymph node tissue, obtained before IRX-2 immunotherapy. The DNA reads as follows: TGTGCCAGCAGCTTGACTAGCGGGAGATCAAATGAGCAGTTCTTC. It specifies CASSLTSGRSNEQFF.